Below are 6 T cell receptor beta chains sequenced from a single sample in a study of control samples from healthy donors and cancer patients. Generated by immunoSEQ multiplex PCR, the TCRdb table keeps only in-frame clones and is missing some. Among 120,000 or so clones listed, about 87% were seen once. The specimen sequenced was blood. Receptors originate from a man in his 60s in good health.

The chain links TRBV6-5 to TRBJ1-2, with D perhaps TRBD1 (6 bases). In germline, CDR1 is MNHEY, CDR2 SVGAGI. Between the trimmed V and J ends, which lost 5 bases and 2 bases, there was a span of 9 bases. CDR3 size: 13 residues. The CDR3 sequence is CASSQDRNYGYTF. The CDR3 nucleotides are TGTGCCAGCAGTCAGGACAGAAACTATGGCTACACCTTC.

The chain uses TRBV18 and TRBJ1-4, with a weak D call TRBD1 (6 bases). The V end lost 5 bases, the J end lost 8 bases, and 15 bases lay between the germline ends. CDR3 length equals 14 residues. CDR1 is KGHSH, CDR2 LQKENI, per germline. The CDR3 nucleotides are TGTGCCAGCTCATCCACTACGGGGGCAGAAAAACTGTTTTTT. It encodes CASSSTTGAEKLFF.

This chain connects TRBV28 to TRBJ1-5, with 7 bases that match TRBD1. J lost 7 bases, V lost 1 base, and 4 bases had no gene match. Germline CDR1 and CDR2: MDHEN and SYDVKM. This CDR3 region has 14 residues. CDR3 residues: CASSLLTGEQPQHF. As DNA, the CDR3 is TGTGCCAGCAGTTTATTAACAGGGGAACAGCCCCAGCATTTT.

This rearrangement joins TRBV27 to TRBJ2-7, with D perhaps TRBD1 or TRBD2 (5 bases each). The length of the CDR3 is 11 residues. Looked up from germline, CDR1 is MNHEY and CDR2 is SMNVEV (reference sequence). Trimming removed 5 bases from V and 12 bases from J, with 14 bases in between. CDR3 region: CASSLSGRAYF. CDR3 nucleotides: TGTGCCAGCAGTCTCTCAGGGCGGGCGTACTTC.

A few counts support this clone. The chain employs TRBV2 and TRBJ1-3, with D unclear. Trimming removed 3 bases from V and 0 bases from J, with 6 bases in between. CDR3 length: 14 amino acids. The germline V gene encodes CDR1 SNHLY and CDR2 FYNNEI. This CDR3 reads CASSDASSGNTIYF. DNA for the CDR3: TGTGCCAGCAGTGATGCGTCCTCTGGAAACACCATATATTTT.

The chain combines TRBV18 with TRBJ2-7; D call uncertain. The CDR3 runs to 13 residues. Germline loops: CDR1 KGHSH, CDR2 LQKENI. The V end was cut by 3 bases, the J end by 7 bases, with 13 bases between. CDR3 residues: CASSPKGLGEQYF. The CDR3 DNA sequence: TGTGCCAGCTCACCCAAAGGGTTGGGAGAGCAGTACTTC.